This passage covers 17 T cell receptor beta chains from one sample sequenced in a study of blood T cell repertoires in COVID-19. Clones were read by immunoSEQ multiplex PCR, and TCRdb kept only the in-frame ones, dropping some. Among a few hundred thousand clones listed, about 92% were seen once. The sequenced sample consisted of peripheral blood. These receptors came from a woman aged 55-75 years with COVID-19, enrolled during active disease.

J is TRBJ1-1 and V is TRBV12-5, with D perhaps TRBD1 (5 bases). Germline assignment: CDR1 LGHNT and CDR2 FRNRAP. CDR3 length: 16 residues. Trimming pared 5 bases from V and 7 bases from J, leaving 23 bases between. The CDR3 region has the DNA TGTGCTAGTGGTCGACCCCGCGTAAGGGGAGGAGGTGAAGCTTTCTTT. Its protein product is CASGRPRVRGGGEAFF. The whole variable domain, remainder taken from reference TRBV12-5 and TRBJ1-1, is DARVTQTPRHKVTEMGQEVTMRCQPILGHNTVFWYRQTMMQGLELLAYFRNRAPLDDSGMPKDRFSAEMPDATLATLKIQPSEPRDSAVYFCASGRPRVRGGGEAFFGQGTRLTVV.

The chain has TRBV5-4 and TRBJ2-2; 11 bases match TRBD2. Germline loops: CDR1 SGHNT, CDR2 YYREEE (reference sequence). The ends lost 6 bases at V and 5 bases at J; junction bases unmatched: 9. The CDR3 is 16 amino acids. CDR3 coding DNA: TGTGCCAGCACGTCGTTGGCTAGCGGGGGGACCGGGGAGCTGTTTTTT. Amino acid sequence: CASTSLASGGTGELFF.

The rearrangement uses TRBV27 and TRBJ2-1; weak D call: TRBD1 (6 bases). The CDR3 has 15 residues. Trimming left V 2 bases short and J 6 bases short, with 14 bases between. Per the germline V gene, CDR1 is MNHEY and CDR2 is SMNVEV (reference sequence). The CDR3 region has the DNA TGTGCCAGCAGTTTACGACAGGCGAGCTTCAATGAGCAGTTCTTC. It codes for CASSLRQASFNEQFF.

J is TRBJ2-1 and V is TRBV6-5; 7 bases fit TRBD1. J was trimmed by 4 bases and V by 8 bases; bases with no gene match: 8. This CDR3 contains 14 residues. The germline CDR1 and CDR2 sequences are MNHEY and SVGAGI. The CDR3 coding sequence is TGTGCCAGCGGTCGGACAGGTCAGTACAATGAGCAGTTCTTC. Translated: CASGRTGQYNEQFF.

The chain is built from TRBV5-6 and TRBJ1-6; TRBD1 might be the D (5 bases). The length of the CDR3 is 16 residues. The ends were cut back, 3 bases at V and 6 bases at J, with 16 bases in the middle. Per the germline V gene, CDR1 is SGHDT and CDR2 is YYEEEE. The CDR3 region has the DNA TGTGCCAGCAGCTCCCCCGGGACTGCAGGTAATTCACCCCTCCACTTT. Its translation: CASSSPGTAGNSPLHF.

The gene calls are TRBV5-1 and TRBJ2-5, with a possible D match to TRBD1 (6 bases). V lost 2 bases, J lost 5 bases, and 16 bases lay in between. From germline, CDR1 is SGHRS and CDR2 YFSETQ. The CDR3 spans 15 residues. The CDR3 sequence: CASSFPRGTEETQYF. CDR3 DNA: TGCGCCAGCAGCTTTCCTAGGGGGACGGAGGAGACCCAGTACTTC.

Only a few counts were recorded for this clone. The gene calls are TRBV9 and TRBJ2-5; D might be TRBD2 (6 bases). CDR3 length: 14 residues. Trimming shortened V by 4 bases and J by 2 bases, and 12 bases separated the two germline ends. CDR1 is SGDLS and CDR2 is YYNGEE in the germline V gene. CDR3: CASSPSEGQETQYF. In DNA, the CDR3 is TGTGCCAGCAGCCCCTCGGAGGGGCAAGAGACCCAGTACTTC.

This chain uses TRBV5-1 with TRBJ2-2; D possibly corresponds to TRBD1 (5 bases). CDR3 length equals 15 residues. Germline V gene sequence: CDR1 SGHRS, CDR2 YFSETQ. V was pared by 5 bases and J by 2 bases, with 13 bases between. This CDR3 reads CASSFDRSNTGELFF. The CDR3 DNA is TGCGCCAGCAGTTTTGACAGATCCAACACCGGGGAGCTGTTTTTT.

This chain connects TRBV27 to TRBJ1-2; TRBD1 matches 8 bases. The length of the CDR3 is 16 residues. Germline V gene data show CDR1 as MNHEY and CDR2 as SMNVEV (reference sequence). V was pared by 5 bases and J by 8 bases, with 16 bases of the junction left unmatched. CDR3 nucleotides: TGTGCCAGCAGTCCATGGGGGGACAGGCCCTGGGGGGGCTACACCTTC. It encodes CASSPWGDRPWGGYTF.

The chain carries TRBV28 and TRBJ2-7; 9 bases agree with TRBD1. Germline V lookup: CDR1 MDHEN, CDR2 SYDVKM. V was clipped by 4 bases and J by 5 bases; unmatched bases: 9. The CDR3 totals 15 residues. Written as DNA, the CDR3 is TGTGCCAGCAGTTCACCCGGGACAGGGTCTGACGAGCAGTACTTC. The encoded protein is CASSSPGTGSDEQYF.

This CDR3 reads CASSLDSMNTEAFF. CDR3 sequence (DNA): TGCGCCAGCAGCTTGGACAGTATGAACACTGAAGCTTTCTTT. The chain has TRBV5-1 and TRBJ1-1; no definite D call. The germline V gene has CDR1 SGHRS and CDR2 YFSETQ. Trimming stripped 0 bases from V and 0 bases from J, with 6 bases between. The CDR3 runs to 14 residues. Drawing the rest from reference TRBV5-1 and TRBJ1-1, the complete variable domain is KAGVTQTPRYLIKTRGQQVTLSCSPISGHRSVSWYQQTPGQGLQFLFEYFSETQRNKGNFPGRFSGRQFSNSRSEMNVSTLELGDSALYLCASSLDSMNTEAFFGQGTRLTVV.

The chain has TRBV4-1 and TRBJ2-5, with a tentative D call TRBD2 (7 bases). Looked up from germline, CDR1 is MGHRA and CDR2 is YSYEKL. Trimming removed 1 base from V and 5 bases from J, with 26 bases in between. The CDR3 extends over 19 amino acids. The CDR3 DNA is TGCGCCAGCAGCCAAGGTAGAGGGCGGGGGCGCCTCGGGAGTGAGACCCAGTACTTC. Protein product: CASSQGRGRGRLGSETQYF.

The rearrangement links TRBV30 to TRBJ1-2; D remains ambiguous. There are 14 residues in the CDR3. From germline, CDR1 is GTSNPN and CDR2 SVGIG (reference sequence). V lost 3 bases, J lost 5 bases, and 16 bases lay in between. CDR3: CAWSQTFGLYGYTF. Written as DNA, the CDR3 is TGTGCCTGGAGCCAGACTTTCGGATTATATGGCTACACCTTC.

In this sample, this clone turned up once. The rearrangement uses TRBV11-2 and TRBJ2-7; 7 positions match TRBD1. V shed 3 bases and J 3 bases; nucleotides not matched to a gene: 11. The CDR3 runs 16 residues. Germline CDR1 and CDR2: SGHAT and FQNNGV. The CDR3 DNA follows: TGTGCCAGCAGCTTGGCCCCCGGGACAGCTATCTACGAGCAGTACTTC. This encodes CASSLAPGTAIYEQYF.

CDR3 bases: TGTGCCAGCAGCTTTCCAGGGGGGCAAGGTCAGCCCCAGCATTTT. Translation: CASSFPGGQGQPQHF. The V and J genes are TRBV7-2 and TRBJ1-5, with 7 bases identical to TRBD1. The CDR3 length is 15 residues. The V gene's germline CDR1 is SGHTA and CDR2 FQGNSA. V trimming: 3 bases; J trimming: 6 bases; junction bases outside the gene matches: 8.

The rearrangement links TRBV21-1 to TRBJ2-5; the table's D gene call, TRBD2, was not cross checked with the DNA. TRBV21-1 is flagged as a pseudogene. The length of the CDR3 is 16 residues. The DNA for the CDR3 is TGTGCCAGCAGCCTCTCAGGACTAGCGGGTCGGGAGACCCAGTACTTC. Protein: CASSLSGLAGRETQYF.

The V gene is TRBV6-1, the J gene TRBJ1-3; no clear D. This CDR3 has 12 amino acids. V was trimmed by 2 bases and J by 9 bases, leaving 8 bases between them. The V gene's germline CDR1 is MNHNS and CDR2 SASEGT. Here the CDR3 DNA reads TGTGCCAGCAGTGAATTCCAGCGCACCATATATTTT. Protein sequence: CASSEFQRTIYF.